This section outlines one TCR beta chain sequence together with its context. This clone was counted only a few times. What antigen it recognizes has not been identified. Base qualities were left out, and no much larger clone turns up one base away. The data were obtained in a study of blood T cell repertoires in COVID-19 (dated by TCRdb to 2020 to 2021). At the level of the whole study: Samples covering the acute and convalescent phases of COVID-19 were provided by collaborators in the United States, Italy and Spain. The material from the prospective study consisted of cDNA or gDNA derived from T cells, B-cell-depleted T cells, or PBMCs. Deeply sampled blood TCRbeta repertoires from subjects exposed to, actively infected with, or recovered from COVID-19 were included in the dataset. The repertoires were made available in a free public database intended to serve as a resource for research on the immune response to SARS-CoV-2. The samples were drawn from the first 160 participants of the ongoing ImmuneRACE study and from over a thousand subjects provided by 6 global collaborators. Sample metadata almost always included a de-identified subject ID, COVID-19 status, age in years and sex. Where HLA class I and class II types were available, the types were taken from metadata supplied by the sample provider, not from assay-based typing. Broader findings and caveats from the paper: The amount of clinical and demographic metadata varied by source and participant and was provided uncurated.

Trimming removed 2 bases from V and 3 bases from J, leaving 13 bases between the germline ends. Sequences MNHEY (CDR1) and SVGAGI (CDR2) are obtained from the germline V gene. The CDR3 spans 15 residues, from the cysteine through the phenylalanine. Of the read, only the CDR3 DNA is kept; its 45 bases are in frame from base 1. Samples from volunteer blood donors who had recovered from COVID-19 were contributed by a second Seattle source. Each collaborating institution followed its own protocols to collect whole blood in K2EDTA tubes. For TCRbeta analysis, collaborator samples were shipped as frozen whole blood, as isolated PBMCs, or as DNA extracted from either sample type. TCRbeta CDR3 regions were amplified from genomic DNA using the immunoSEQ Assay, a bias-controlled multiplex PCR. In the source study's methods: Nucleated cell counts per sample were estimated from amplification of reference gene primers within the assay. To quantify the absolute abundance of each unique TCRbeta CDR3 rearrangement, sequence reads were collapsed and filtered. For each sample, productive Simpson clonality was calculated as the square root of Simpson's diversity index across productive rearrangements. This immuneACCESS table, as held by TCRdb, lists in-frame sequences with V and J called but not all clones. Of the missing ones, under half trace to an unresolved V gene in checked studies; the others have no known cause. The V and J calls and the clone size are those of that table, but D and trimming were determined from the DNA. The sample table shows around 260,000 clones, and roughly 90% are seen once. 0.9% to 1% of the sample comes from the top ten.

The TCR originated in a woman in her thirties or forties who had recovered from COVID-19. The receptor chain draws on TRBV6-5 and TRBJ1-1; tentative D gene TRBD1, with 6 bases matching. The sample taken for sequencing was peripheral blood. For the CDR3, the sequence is CASSYHGAGDTEAFF. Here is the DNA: TGTGCCAGCAGTTACCACGGGGCAGGGGACACTGAAGCTTTCTTT.